This T cell receptor beta chain was recorded in a study of T cell changes during pregnancy in multiple sclerosis. Generated by immunoSEQ multiplex PCR, the TCRdb table keeps only in-frame clones and is missing some. The data show around 26,000 clones, 86% seen once. J gave up 1 base and V 3 bases, and 2 bases lay outside the gene matches. CDR1 and CDR2 from the germline V gene are LNHDA and SQIVND (reference sequence). The CDR3 extends over 14 amino acids. The chain has TRBV19 and TRBJ2-7; 8 bases match TRBD1. The origin of this receptor is a female donor in good health, enrolled as a control in a pregnancy study. Sequences were derived from CD8+ T cells from peripheral blood mononuclear cells, sampled in the first trimester of pregnancy. DNA for the CDR3: TGTGCCAGTAGTATGACAGGGGAGTCCTACGAGCAGTACTTC. As protein: CASSMTGESYEQYF.